The rows below give T cell receptor beta chains drawn from one sample of a study of T cells after yellow fever vaccination. TCRdb re-derived calls from the 5' RACE reads in MiXCR, one entry per CDR3 protein. In the table there are under 250,000 distinct CDR3 sequences, approximately 3% of which are singletons. The sample here was CD4+ T cells sorted from PBMCs, taken 10 days after the yellow fever booster vaccination. The receptors were gathered from a man between 18 and 35 years old who received the YFV17D yellow fever vaccine. Both conserved end residues are part of each CDR3. The D gene is left open where the match is weak. A clone size is listed for some rows: how often the clone was seen (once, few, many), or a class if it is expanded.

TRBD1	TRBV6-4	TRBJ1-2	many	CASRADRVLGYTF	TGTGCCAGCAGGGCAGACAGGGTCCTTGGCTACACCTTC
NA	TRBV29-1	TRBJ1-1	NA	CSVAQANTEAFF	TGCAGCGTTGCACAGGCGAACACTGAAGCTTTCTTT
TRBD2	TRBV9	TRBJ2-7	NA	CASSVGSGLAGFEQYF	TGTGCCAGCAGCGTAGGCTCGGGCCTAGCGGGGTTTGAGCAGTACTTC
NA	TRBV5-4	TRBJ2-1	NA	CASSLDPGGDNEQFF	TGTGCCAGCAGCTTGGACCCAGGGGGGGACAATGAGCAGTTCTTC
TRBD1	TRBV20-1	TRBJ2-1	many	CSATRTGGNNEQFF	TGCAGTGCAACGAGGACAGGGGGAAACAATGAGCAGTTCTTC
NA	TRBV7-2	TRBJ2-7	many	CASSSQDSYEQYF	TGTGCCAGCAGCTCTCAGGATTCCTACGAGCAGTACTTC
TRBD1	TRBV6-1	TRBJ1-1	many	CASSVTDRGQAFF	TGTGCCAGCAGTGTTACTGACAGGGGGCAAGCTTTCTTT
TRBD2	TRBV9	TRBJ2-1	few	CASSASGGYYNEQFF	TGTGCCAGCAGCGCTAGCGGGGGGTACTACAATGAGCAGTTCTTC
NA	TRBV3-1	TRBJ1-6	few	CASSQVGENSPLHF	TGTGCCAGCAGCCAAGTGGGTGAGAATTCACCCCTCCACTTT
NA	TRBV10-3	TRBJ2-2	medium-sized	CAISESSNTGELFF	TGTGCCATCAGTGAGTCGAGCAACACCGGGGAGCTGTTTTTT
TRBD1	TRBV10-3	TRBJ1-5	many	CAISDLGGRGNQPQHF	TGTGCCATCAGTGACTTAGGGGGCCGGGGCAATCAGCCCCAGCATTTT
NA	TRBV7-3	TRBJ2-1	many	CASSLDGQTYNEQFF	TGTGCCAGCAGCTTAGACGGACAGACATACAATGAGCAGTTCTTC
NA	TRBV6-6	TRBJ2-2	many	CASSYSFGRGRLTGELFF	TGTGCCAGCAGTTACTCGTTTGGCAGGGGGAGGCTTACCGGGGAGCTGTTTTTT
TRBD1	TRBV6-6	TRBJ1-1	few	CASSLQGESTEAFF	TGTGCCAGCAGTCTACAGGGGGAGAGTACTGAAGCTTTCTTT
NA	TRBV5-5	TRBJ1-2	NA	CASSLAQESGYTF	TGTGCCAGCAGCTTGGCCCAGGAGTCGGGCTACACCTTC
TRBD1	TRBV20-1	TRBJ2-5	many	CSATLRGETQYF	TGCAGTGCCACCCTCAGGGGGGAGACCCAGTACTTC
NA	TRBV12-3/TRBV12-4	TRBJ2-3	few	CASLDREDTQYF	TGTGCCAGCCTGGACCGCGAAGATACGCAGTATTTT
TRBD2	TRBV12-3/TRBV12-4	TRBJ2-5	many	CASSSSLAGYQETQYF	TGTGCCAGCAGTTCTTCACTAGCGGGGTATCAAGAGACCCAGTACTTC
TRBD2	TRBV6-2/TRBV6-3	TRBJ2-3	few	CASSYRGDTDTQYF	TGTGCCAGCAGTTACCGGGGGGATACAGATACGCAGTATTTT
TRBD1	TRBV29-1	TRBJ1-1	many	CSASRDRAPEAFF	TGCAGCGCGTCCCGGGACAGGGCCCCTGAAGCTTTCTTT
TRBD2	TRBV9	TRBJ2-5	many	CASSLKHASGGFQETQYF	TGTGCCAGCAGCCTCAAACACGCTAGCGGGGGGTTCCAAGAGACCCAGTACTTC
TRBD2	TRBV20-1	TRBJ2-3	few	CSASALAGVSDTQYF	TGCAGTGCTTCCGCCCTAGCGGGGGTCTCAGATACGCAGTATTTT
NA	TRBV6-5	TRBJ2-2	NA	CASSYSRDGARGGELFF	TGTGCCAGCAGTTATAGTCGGGACGGGGCGAGGGGCGGGGAGCTGTTTTTT
NA	TRBV7-9	TRBJ2-2	many	CASRPNRNTGELFF	TGTGCCAGCAGACCGAACAGGAACACCGGGGAGCTGTTTTTT
NA	TRBV7-2	TRBJ1-5	many	CASSFMGQPQHF	TGTGCCAGCAGCTTTATGGGACAGCCCCAGCATTTT
NA	TRBV27	TRBJ1-5	NA	CASSFSGRDNQPQHF	TGTGCCAGCAGTTTCTCAGGGAGGGACAATCAGCCCCAGCATTTT
TRBD2	TRBV7-2	TRBJ2-5	few	CASTRGGLQETQYF	TGTGCCAGCACCCGGGGGGGCCTCCAAGAGACCCAGTACTTC
TRBD2	TRBV5-1	TRBJ2-1	many	CASSRAGGPNEQFF	TGCGCCAGCAGCCGAGCGGGGGGGCCGAATGAGCAGTTCTTC
NA	TRBV5-4	TRBJ1-1	NA	CASSLALTSRRWGDTEAFF	TGTGCCAGCAGCTTGGCTTTAACGTCCCGGCGCTGGGGGGACACTGAAGCTTTCTTT
NA	TRBV7-9	TRBJ1-3	many	CASSLAYSGNTIYF	TGTGCCAGCAGCTTAGCCTACTCTGGAAACACCATATATTTT
NA	TRBV28	TRBJ2-3	NA	CASSGGRTDTQYF	TGTGCCAGCAGCGGCGGTCGCACAGATACGCAGTATTTT
NA	TRBV7-2	TRBJ1-2	few	CASSLYSGGYTF	TGTGCCAGCAGCTTATATTCGGGGGGTTACACCTTC
NA	TRBV4-1	TRBJ1-4	few	CASSQDPLTKKLFF	TGCGCCAGCAGCCAAGACCCCCTCACAAAAAAACTGTTTTTT
NA	TRBV20-1	TRBJ2-6	NA	CSAERSGANVLTF	TGCAGTGCCGAAAGATCTGGGGCCAACGTCCTGACTTTC
NA	TRBV11-1	TRBJ1-1	NA	CASSLTSDTEAFF	TGTGCCAGCAGCTTAACGAGCGACACTGAAGCTTTCTTT
TRBD2	TRBV10-3	TRBJ2-3	few	CAISEGTSGGAGDTQYF	TGTGCCATCAGTGAGGGAACTAGCGGGGGGGCTGGAGATACGCAGTATTTT
TRBD1	TRBV11-2	TRBJ2-5	few	CASSLVNRGGETQYF	TGTGCCAGCAGCTTGGTGAACAGGGGTGGGGAGACCCAGTACTTC
NA	TRBV6-2/TRBV6-3	TRBJ1-5	many	CASSYSGEQPQHF	TGTGCCAGCAGTTACTCTGGGGAACAGCCCCAGCATTTT
NA	TRBV29-1	TRBJ1-5	few	CSVVGVGGQPQHF	TGCAGCGTTGTGGGAGTGGGAGGTCAGCCCCAGCATTTT
TRBD2	TRBV20-1	TRBJ2-7	many	CSARSGTSGGFEQYF	TGCAGTGCTAGATCTGGGACTAGCGGGGGGTTCGAGCAGTACTTC
NA	TRBV11-2	TRBJ2-2	many	CASSPDPYSGELFF	TGTGCCAGCAGCCCCGACCCTTATTCCGGGGAGCTGTTTTTT
TRBD2	TRBV20-1	TRBJ2-3	few	CSAPTSGGNTDTQYF	TGCAGTGCTCCGACTAGCGGGGGGAACACAGATACGCAGTATTTT
NA	TRBV4-1	TRBJ2-5	NA	CASSQVLGETQYF	TGCGCCAGCAGCCAAGTTCTAGGAGAGACCCAGTACTTC
TRBD2	TRBV7-2	TRBJ2-3	many	CASKPAGADTQYF	TGTGCCAGCAAACCCGCGGGGGCAGATACGCAGTATTTT
NA	TRBV9	TRBJ1-4	many	CASSVFIGGKLFF	TGTGCCAGCAGCGTTTTCATCGGTGGAAAACTGTTTTTT
TRBD1	TRBV7-9	TRBJ1-5	NA	CASSATGGQPQHF	TGTGCCAGCAGCGCGACAGGGGGCCAGCCCCAGCATTTT
NA	TRBV7-9	TRBJ2-1	many	CASSLSHGEQFF	TGTGCCAGCAGCTTAAGTCATGGTGAGCAGTTCTTC
TRBD2	TRBV3-1	TRBJ2-7	many	CASAGGDFSEQYF	TGTGCCAGCGCGGGGGGTGACTTTTCGGAGCAGTACTTC
TRBD2	TRBV6-2/TRBV6-3	TRBJ2-2	NA	CASSAGRRLAGTNTGELFF	TGTGCCAGCAGTGCAGGCCGACGACTAGCGGGGACTAACACCGGGGAGCTGTTTTTT
NA	TRBV24-1	TRBJ2-2	NA	CATSEYGELFF	TGTGCCACCAGTGAATACGGGGAGCTGTTTTTT
NA	TRBV20-1	TRBJ2-5	NA	CSAAKTLQETQYF	TGCAGTGCTGCAAAGACCCTACAAGAGACCCAGTACTTC
NA	TRBV4-3	TRBJ2-5	few	CASSQGRVRAFQETQYF	TGCGCCAGCAGCCAAGGCCGAGTCCGGGCCTTCCAAGAGACCCAGTACTTC
NA	TRBV20-1	TRBJ1-1	few	CSARRQGVTEAFF	TGCAGTGCTAGAAGGCAGGGTGTGACTGAAGCTTTCTTT
TRBD1	TRBV20-1	TRBJ2-5	NA	CSARGTGQETQYF	TGCAGTGCTAGAGGGACAGGCCAAGAGACCCAGTACTTC
NA	TRBV20-1	TRBJ1-1	NA	CSARRGGNSNTEAFF	TGCAGTGCTCGACGTGGAGGGAACTCGAACACTGAAGCTTTCTTT